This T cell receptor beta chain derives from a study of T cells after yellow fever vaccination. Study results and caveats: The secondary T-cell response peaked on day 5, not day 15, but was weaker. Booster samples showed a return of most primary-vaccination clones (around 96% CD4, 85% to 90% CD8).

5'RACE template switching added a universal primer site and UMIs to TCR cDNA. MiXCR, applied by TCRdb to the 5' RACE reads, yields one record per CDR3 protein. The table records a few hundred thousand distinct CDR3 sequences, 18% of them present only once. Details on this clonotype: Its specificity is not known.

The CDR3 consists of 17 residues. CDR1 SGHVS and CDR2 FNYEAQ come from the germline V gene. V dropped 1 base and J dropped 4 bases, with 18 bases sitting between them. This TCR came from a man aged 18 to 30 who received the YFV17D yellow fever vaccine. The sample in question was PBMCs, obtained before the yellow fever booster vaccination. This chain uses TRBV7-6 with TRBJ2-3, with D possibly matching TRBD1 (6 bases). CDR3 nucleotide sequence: TGTGCCAGCAGCTTAGGGCGCAGGGGAGTTGGCGCAGATACGCAGTATTTT. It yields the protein CASSLGRRGVGADTQYF.